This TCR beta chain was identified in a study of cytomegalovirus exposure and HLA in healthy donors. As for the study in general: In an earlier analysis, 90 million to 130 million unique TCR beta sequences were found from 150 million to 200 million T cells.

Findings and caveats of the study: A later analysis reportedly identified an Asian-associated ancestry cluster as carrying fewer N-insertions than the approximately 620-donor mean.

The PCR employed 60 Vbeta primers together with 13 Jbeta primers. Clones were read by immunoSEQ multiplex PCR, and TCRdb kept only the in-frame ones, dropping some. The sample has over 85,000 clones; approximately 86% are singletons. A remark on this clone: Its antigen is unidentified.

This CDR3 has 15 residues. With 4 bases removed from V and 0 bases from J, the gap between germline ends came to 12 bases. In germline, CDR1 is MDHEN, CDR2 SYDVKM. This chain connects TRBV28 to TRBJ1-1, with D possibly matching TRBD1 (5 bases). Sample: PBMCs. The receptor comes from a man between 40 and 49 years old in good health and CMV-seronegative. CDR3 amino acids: CASSSPGGMNTEAFF. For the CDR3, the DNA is TGTGCCAGCAGTTCCCCTGGGGGGATGAACACTGAAGCTTTCTTT.